This T cell receptor (beta chain) was captured in a study of cytomegalovirus exposure and HLA in healthy donors. Germline V gives CDR1 SGHNT, CDR2 YYREEE (reference sequence). Trimming at V came to 4 bases and at J to 0 bases, leaving 15 bases not matched to a gene. CDR3 length: 18 amino acids. Primers for the PCR totalled 60 Vbeta and 13 Jbeta. The data were produced by immunoSEQ multiplex PCR, yet TCRdb's version contains in-frame clones alone and is incomplete. Of 100,000 to 150,000 clones in the sample, around 73% were seen once. This clone was seen more than once but under ten times. The chain couples TRBV5-4 to TRBJ1-1; 7 bases are a match to TRBD1. Sequencing was done on a sample of PBMCs. The clonotype was recovered from a female donor in good health and CMV-seronegative. The CDR3 reads CASSALTGRGILNTEAFF. The CDR3 DNA sequence: TGTGCCAGCAGCGCTCTGACAGGGCGAGGGATTCTGAACACTGAAGCTTTCTTT.